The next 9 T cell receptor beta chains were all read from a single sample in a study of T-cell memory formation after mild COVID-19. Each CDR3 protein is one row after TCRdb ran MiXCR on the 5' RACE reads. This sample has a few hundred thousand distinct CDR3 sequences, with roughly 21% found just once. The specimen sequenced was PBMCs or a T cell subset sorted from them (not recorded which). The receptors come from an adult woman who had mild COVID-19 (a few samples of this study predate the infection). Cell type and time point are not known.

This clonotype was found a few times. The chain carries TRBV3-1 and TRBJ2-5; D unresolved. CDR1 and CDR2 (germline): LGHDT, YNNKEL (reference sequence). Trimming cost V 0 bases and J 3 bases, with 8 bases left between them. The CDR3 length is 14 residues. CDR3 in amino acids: CASSQDIREETQYF. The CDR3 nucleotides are TGTGCCAGCAGCCAAGATATACGGGAAGAGACCCAGTACTTC.

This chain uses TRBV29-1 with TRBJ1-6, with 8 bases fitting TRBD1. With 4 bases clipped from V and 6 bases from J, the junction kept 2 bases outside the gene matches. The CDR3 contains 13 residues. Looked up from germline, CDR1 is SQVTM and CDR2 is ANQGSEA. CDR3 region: CSVADRANSPLHF. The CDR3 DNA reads TGCAGCGTTGCGGACAGGGCTAATTCACCCCTCCACTTT.

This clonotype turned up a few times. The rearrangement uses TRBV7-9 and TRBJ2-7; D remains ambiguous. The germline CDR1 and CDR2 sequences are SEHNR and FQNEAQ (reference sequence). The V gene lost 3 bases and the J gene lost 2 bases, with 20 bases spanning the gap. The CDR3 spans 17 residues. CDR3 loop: CASSLGIGPEQAYEQYF. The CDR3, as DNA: TGTGCCAGCAGCTTGGGGATAGGACCCGAACAAGCCTACGAGCAGTACTTC.

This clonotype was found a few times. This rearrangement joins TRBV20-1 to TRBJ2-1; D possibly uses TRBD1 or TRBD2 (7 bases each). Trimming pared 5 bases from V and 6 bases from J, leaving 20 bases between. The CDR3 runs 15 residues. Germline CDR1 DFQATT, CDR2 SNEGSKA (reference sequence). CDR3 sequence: CSAAGGRSGVNEQFF. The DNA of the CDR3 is TGCAGTGCTGCAGGGGGGCGCAGCGGGGTCAATGAGCAGTTCTTC.

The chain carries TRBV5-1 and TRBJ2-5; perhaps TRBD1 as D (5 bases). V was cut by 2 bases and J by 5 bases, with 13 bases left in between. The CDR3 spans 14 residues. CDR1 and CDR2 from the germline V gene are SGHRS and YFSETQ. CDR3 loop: CASSFQGIKETQYF. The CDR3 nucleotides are TGCGCCAGCAGCTTCCAGGGTATTAAGGAGACCCAGTACTTC.

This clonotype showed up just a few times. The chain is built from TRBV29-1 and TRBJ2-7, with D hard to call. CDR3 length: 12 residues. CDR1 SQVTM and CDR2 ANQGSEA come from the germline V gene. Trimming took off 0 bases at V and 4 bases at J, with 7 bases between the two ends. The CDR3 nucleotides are TGCAGCGTTGAAGACCTTAAGTACGAGCAGTACTTC. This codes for CSVEDLKYEQYF.

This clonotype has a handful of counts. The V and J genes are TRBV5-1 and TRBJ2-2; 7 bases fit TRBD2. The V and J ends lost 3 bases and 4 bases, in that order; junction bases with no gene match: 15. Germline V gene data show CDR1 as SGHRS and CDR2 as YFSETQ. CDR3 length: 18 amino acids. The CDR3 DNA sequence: TGCGCCAGCAGCTCATTCGCTAGCGGAGGAGCTTCCACCGGGGAGCTGTTTTTT. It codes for CASSSFASGGASTGELFF.

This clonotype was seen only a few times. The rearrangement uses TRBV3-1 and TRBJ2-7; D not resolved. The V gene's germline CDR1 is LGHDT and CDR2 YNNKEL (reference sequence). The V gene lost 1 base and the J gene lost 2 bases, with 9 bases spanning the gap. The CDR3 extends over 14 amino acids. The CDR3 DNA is TGTGCCAGCAGCCAAGCCTCCGTTACCTACGAGCAGTACTTC. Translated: CASSQASVTYEQYF.

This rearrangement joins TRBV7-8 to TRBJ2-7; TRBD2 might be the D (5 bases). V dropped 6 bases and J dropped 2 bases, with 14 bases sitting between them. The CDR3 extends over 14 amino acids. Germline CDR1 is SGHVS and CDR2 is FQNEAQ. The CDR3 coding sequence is TGTGCCAGCAGTCTCACCGCCGGGGCCTACGAGCAGTACTTC. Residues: CASSLTAGAYEQYF.